This T cell receptor (beta chain) was found in a study of brain metastases from non-small cell lung cancer. Study conclusions and caveats: TCR repertoires overlapped largely between brain metastases and matched primaries. Compared with their matched primary tumors, around 60% of brain metastases showed expanded T-cell clones.

With regard to this clone: Antigen unknown.

The method was immunoSEQ multiplex PCR; TCRdb's version includes in-frame clones alone and lacks a portion of them. This sample has 1,500 to 2,000 clones; 85% to 95% occur once, and the top ten carry roughly 2.2%. Between the trimmed V and J ends, which lost 1 base and 0 bases, there was a span of 9 bases. The CDR3 consists of 15 residues. CDR1 is MGHDK and CDR2 is SYGVNS in the germline V gene. Material for sequencing was tissue from a brain metastasis. V is TRBV25-1 and J is TRBJ1-1, with D uncertain. This clonotype was obtained from a donor at least 40 years old with non-small cell lung cancer. The CDR3 protein is CASSESPGMNTEAFF. CDR3 DNA: TGTGCCAGCAGTGAATCCCCAGGCATGAACACTGAAGCTTTCTTT.